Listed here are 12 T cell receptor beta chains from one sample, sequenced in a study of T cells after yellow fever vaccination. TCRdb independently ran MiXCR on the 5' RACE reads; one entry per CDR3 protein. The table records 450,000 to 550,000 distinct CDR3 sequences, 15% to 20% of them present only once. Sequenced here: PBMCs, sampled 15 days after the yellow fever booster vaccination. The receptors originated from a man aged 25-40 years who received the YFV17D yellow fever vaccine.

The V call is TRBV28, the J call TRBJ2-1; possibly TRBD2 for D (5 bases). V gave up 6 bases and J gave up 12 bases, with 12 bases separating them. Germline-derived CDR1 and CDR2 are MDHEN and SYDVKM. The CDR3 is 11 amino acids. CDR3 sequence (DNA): TGTGCCAGCAGCCCGAGGGTCGTGCAGTTCTTC. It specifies CASSPRVVQFF.

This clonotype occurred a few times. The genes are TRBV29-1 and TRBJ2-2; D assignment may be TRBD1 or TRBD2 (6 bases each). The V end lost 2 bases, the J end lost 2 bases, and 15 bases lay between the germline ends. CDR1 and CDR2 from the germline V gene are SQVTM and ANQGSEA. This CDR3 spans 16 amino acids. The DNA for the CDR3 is TGCAGCGTTGAACGGCGAGGGGGGATCAACACCGGGGAGCTGTTTTTT. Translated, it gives CSVERRGGINTGELFF.

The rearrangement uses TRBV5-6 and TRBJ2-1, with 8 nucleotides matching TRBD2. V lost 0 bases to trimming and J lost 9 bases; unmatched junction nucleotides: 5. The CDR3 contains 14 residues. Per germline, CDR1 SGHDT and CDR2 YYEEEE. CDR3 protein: CASSLGSGRVEQFF. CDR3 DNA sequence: TGTGCCAGCAGCTTGGGAAGCGGGAGAGTTGAGCAGTTCTTC.

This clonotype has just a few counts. DNA for the CDR3: TGCAGCGTTGAAAGACTAGCGGGAGTTCGCACAGATACGCAGTATTTT. As protein: CSVERLAGVRTDTQYF. This chain uses TRBV29-1 with TRBJ2-3; TRBD2 aligns across 12 bases. With V trimmed by 2 bases and J by 1 base, 4 bases remained unmatched. CDR3 size: 16 residues. Germline values: CDR1 SQVTM, CDR2 ANQGSEA.

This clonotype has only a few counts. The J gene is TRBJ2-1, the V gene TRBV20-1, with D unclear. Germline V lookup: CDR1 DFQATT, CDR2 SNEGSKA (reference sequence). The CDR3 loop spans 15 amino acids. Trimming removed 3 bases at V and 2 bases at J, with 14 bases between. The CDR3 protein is CSASGRQKPYNEQFF. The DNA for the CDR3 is TGCAGTGCTAGTGGTCGGCAAAAGCCCTACAATGAGCAGTTCTTC.

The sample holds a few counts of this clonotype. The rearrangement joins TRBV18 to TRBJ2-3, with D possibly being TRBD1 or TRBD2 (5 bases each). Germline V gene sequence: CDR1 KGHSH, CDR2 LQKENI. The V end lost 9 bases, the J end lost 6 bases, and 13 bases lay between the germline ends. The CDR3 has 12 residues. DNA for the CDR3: TGTGCCAGTACCGAGGGGCCGGATACGCAGTATTTT. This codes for CASTEGPDTQYF.

The DNA of the CDR3 is TGTGCCAGCAGTTACACTGGGGGGAATGAAAAACTGTTTTTT. Protein product: CASSYTGGNEKLFF. The J gene is TRBJ1-4, the V gene TRBV6-5; tentative D call: TRBD1 (5 bases). This CDR3 region has 14 residues. V lost 2 bases and J lost 5, with 9 bases in between. Looked up from germline, CDR1 is MNHEY and CDR2 is SVGAGI.

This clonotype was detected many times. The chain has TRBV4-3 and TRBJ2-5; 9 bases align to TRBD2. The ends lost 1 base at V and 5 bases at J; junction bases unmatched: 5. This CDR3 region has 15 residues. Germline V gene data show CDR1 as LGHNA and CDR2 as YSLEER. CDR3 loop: CASSQVREGYETQYF. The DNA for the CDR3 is TGCGCCAGCAGCCAAGTGCGGGAGGGGTACGAGACCCAGTACTTC.

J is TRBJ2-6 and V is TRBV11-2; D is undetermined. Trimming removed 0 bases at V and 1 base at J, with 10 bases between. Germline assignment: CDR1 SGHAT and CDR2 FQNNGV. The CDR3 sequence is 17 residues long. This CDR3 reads CASSLEVRESGANVLTF. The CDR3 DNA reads TGTGCCAGCAGCTTAGAGGTCCGAGAATCTGGGGCCAACGTCCTGACTTTC.

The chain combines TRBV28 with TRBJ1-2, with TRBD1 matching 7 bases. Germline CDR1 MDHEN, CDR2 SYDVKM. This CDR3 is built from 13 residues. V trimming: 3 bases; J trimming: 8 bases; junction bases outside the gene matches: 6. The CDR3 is CASSFGQVDGYTF. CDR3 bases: TGTGCCAGCAGTTTTGGACAGGTGGACGGCTACACCTTC.

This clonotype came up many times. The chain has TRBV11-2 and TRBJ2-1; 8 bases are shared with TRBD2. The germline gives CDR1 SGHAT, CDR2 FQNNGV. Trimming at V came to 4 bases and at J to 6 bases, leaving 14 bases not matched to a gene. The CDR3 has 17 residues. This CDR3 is CASSSALPSGRINEQFF. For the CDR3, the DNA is TGTGCCAGCAGCTCCGCTCTACCTAGCGGGCGTATCAATGAGCAGTTCTTC.

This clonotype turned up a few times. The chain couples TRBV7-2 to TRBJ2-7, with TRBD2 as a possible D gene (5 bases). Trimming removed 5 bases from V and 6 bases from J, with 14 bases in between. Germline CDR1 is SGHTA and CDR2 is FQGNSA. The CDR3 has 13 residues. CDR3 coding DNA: TGTGCCAGCAGCCGGGGTGGGTCTTCCGAGCAGTACTTC. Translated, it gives CASSRGGSSEQYF. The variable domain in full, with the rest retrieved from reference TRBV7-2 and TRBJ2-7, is GAGVSQSPSNKVTEKGKDVELRCDPISGHTALYWYRQSLGQGLEFLIYFQGNSAPDKSGLPSDRFSAERTGGSVSTLTIQRTQQEDSAVYLCASSRGGSSEQYFGPGTRLTVT.